What follows are 29 T cell receptor beta chains derived from one specimen sequenced in a study of memory CD4+ T cells and cytomegalovirus serostatus. Single viable CD3+CD4+CD8-CD45RO+ cells were sorted as the memory CD4+ T cells. Sequencing used immunoSEQ multiplex PCR; TCRdb keeps in-frame clones, though not all of them. The repertoire consists of fewer than 40,000 clones, with 79% occurring once and the leading ten covering approximately 5.7%. The sample was memory CD4+ T cells from blood. The receptor source for this set is an adult in good health and CMV-seropositive.

The gene calls are TRBV5-6 and TRBJ2-3; D is unclear. The CDR3 consists of 13 residues. V was cut by 0 bases and J by 4 bases, with 6 bases left in between. Germline assignment: CDR1 SGHDT and CDR2 YYEEEE. The CDR3 coding sequence is TGTGCCAGCAGCTTGGCCCACGCAGATACGCAGTATTTT. Its translation is CASSLAHADTQYF.

The CDR3 region is CASSPPLAGTDTQYF. Written as DNA, the CDR3 is TGTGCCAGCTCACCACCACTAGCGGGCACAGATACGCAGTATTTT. The gene calls are TRBV18 and TRBJ2-3; TRBD2 matches 8 bases. This CDR3 comprises 15 residues. After removal of 0 bases from V and 1 base from J, the junction contained 0 bases not matched to a gene. Germline CDR1 is KGHSH and CDR2 is LQKENI.

The V call is TRBV11-2, the J call TRBJ2-6; perhaps TRBD2 as D (5 bases). Germline V gene data show CDR1 as SGHAT and CDR2 as FQNNGV. V lost 4 bases and J 5 bases, leaving 9 bases between the germline ends. The CDR3 is 14 residues long. CDR3 sequence (DNA): TGTGCCAGCAGCTCGGGGTGGAGGGCCAACGTCCTGACTTTC. Amino acid sequence: CASSSGWRANVLTF. The variable domain in full, completed from reference TRBV11-2 and TRBJ2-6, reads EAGVAQSPRYKIIEKRQSVAFWCNPISGHATLYWYQQILGQGPKLLIQFQNNGVVDDSQLPKDRFSAERLKGVDSTLKIQPAKLEDSAVYLCASSSGWRANVLTFGAGSRLTVL.

Here the CDR3 reads CASSYRGGSGDTGELFF. In nucleotides, the CDR3 is TGTGCCAGCAGCTACCGGGGGGGGAGCGGCGACACCGGGGAGCTGTTTTTT. The chain uses TRBV7-8 and TRBJ2-2; 8 nucleotides line up with TRBD2. Per germline, CDR1 SGHVS and CDR2 FQNEAQ. The V segment lost 4 bases and the J segment 3 bases; nucleotides outside the gene matches: 10. This CDR3 comprises 17 residues.

The genes are TRBV5-8 and TRBJ1-4; tentative D call: TRBD1 (6 bases). CDR1 and CDR2 from the germline V gene are SGHTS and YDEGEE. This CDR3 region has 12 residues. V was pared by 8 bases and J by 5 bases, with 10 bases between. For the CDR3, the DNA is TGTGCCAGTCAGGGGCCGAATGAAAAACTGTTTTTT. This translates into CASQGPNEKLFF.

This clone has just one count. The chain uses TRBV7-2 and TRBJ1-5; D remains unclear. CDR1 is SGHTA and CDR2 is FQGNSA in the germline V gene. The V and J ends lost 5 bases and 1 base respectively, with 9 bases between them. CDR3 size: 14 residues. CDR3 bases: TGTGCCAGCAGCGGGGTCTGGAGCAATCAGCCCCAGCATTTT. It encodes CASSGVWSNQPQHF. Based on the CDR3 plus reference TRBV7-2 and TRBJ1-5, the full variable domain is GAGVSQSPSNKVTEKGKDVELRCDPISGHTALYWYRQSLGQGLEFLIYFQGNSAPDKSGLPSDRFSAERTGGSVSTLTIQRTQQEDSAVYLCASSGVWSNQPQHFGDGTRLSIL.

The J gene is TRBJ1-2, the V gene TRBV15, with D perhaps TRBD1 (5 bases). The V gene lost 0 bases and the J gene lost 6 bases, with 14 bases spanning the gap. Germline loops: CDR1 LNHNV, CDR2 YYDKDF (reference sequence). The CDR3 sequence is 15 residues long. This chain's CDR3 is CATSRDQGRTDGYTF. DNA for the CDR3: TGTGCCACCAGCAGAGATCAGGGCAGGACGGATGGCTACACCTTC. Based on the CDR3 plus reference TRBV15 and TRBJ1-2, the full variable domain is DAMVIQNPRYQVTQFGKPVTLSCSQTLNHNVMYWYQQKSSQAPKLLFHYYDKDFNNEADTPDNFQSRRPNTSFCFLDIRSPGLGDTAMYLCATSRDQGRTDGYTFGSGTRLTVV.

As to this clone: Other DNA sequences within the sample encode an identical CDR3. V and J are TRBV19 and TRBJ2-5; 10 bases align to TRBD1. The V segment lost 1 base and the J segment 4 bases; nucleotides outside the gene matches: 0. Germline CDR1 reads LNHDA; CDR2 reads SQIVND (reference sequence). This CDR3 region has 14 residues. CDR3 DNA: TGTGCCAGTAGTATAGGACAGGGGGCAGAGACCCAGTACTTC. Protein: CASSIGQGAETQYF.

The chain has TRBV7-2 and TRBJ2-3; 7 nucleotides agree with TRBD2. This CDR3 has 16 residues. Trimming cost V 4 bases and J 4 bases; bases outside gene matches: 11. CDR1 and CDR2 from the germline V gene are SGHTA and FQGNSA. The CDR3 spells CASSSIGTRGADTQYF. In DNA, the CDR3 is TGTGCCAGCAGCTCGATCGGGACCCGGGGGGCAGATACGCAGTATTTT.

The chain is built from TRBV5-1 and TRBJ2-5; D remains ambiguous. The CDR3 is 12 residues long. The germline V and J ends were trimmed by 0 bases and 6 bases, with 6 bases remaining between them. Germline V lookup: CDR1 SGHRS, CDR2 YFSETQ. This CDR3 is CASSLEAQTQYF. CDR3 in DNA: TGCGCCAGCAGCTTGGAGGCACAGACCCAGTACTTC. Combining the CDR3 with reference TRBV5-1 and TRBJ2-5 gives the whole variable domain KAGVTQTPRYLIKTRGQQVTLSCSPISGHRSVSWYQQTPGQGLQFLFEYFSETQRNKGNFPGRFSGRQFSNSRSEMNVSTLELGDSALYLCASSLEAQTQYFGPGTRLLVL.

The rearrangement links TRBV7-3 to TRBJ2-6; possibly TRBD2 for D (5 bases). The CDR3 spans 17 residues. Germline V gene lookup returns CDR1 SGHTA and CDR2 FQGTGA. V lost 5 bases and J lost 0, with 14 bases in between. Here the CDR3 reads CASSPAVRSSGANVLTF. In nucleotides, the CDR3 is TGTGCCAGCAGCCCAGCGGTCCGGAGCTCTGGGGCCAACGTCCTGACTTTC.

This chain connects TRBV28 to TRBJ2-7; D is unresolved. The CDR3 consists of 13 residues. V was cut by 4 bases and J by 6 bases, with 13 bases left in between. Germline V gene sequence: CDR1 MDHEN, CDR2 SYDVKM. CDR3 DNA sequence: TGTGCCAGCAGTTCAGGCGGACGGCTCGAGCAGTACTTC. It translates to CASSSGGRLEQYF.

This chain uses TRBV9 with TRBJ2-2, with a tentative D call TRBD1 (5 bases). Deletions cut 4 bases from V and 7 bases from J, with 14 bases between. CDR1 is SGDLS, CDR2 YYNGEE, per germline. The CDR3 consists of 14 residues. The DNA of the CDR3 is TGTGCCAGCAGCCCTCGTCAGGGAAGCGGGGAGCTGTTTTTT. Translation gives CASSPRQGSGELFF.

On this clone: The junction departs from germline at one end; a sequencing error may be responsible. This rearrangement joins TRBV10-3 to TRBJ2-1; TRBD2 might be the D (5 bases). This CDR3 contains 16 residues. Germline CDR1 is ENHRY and CDR2 is SYGVKD. The CDR3 loop is CAISEYSDYSINGQFF. The CDR3 region has the DNA TGTGCCATCAGTGAGTATTCAGACTACTCCATTAATGGGCAGTTCTTC.

This clone was observed a few times. The chain couples TRBV18 to TRBJ1-2; no reliable D call. There are 14 residues in the CDR3. Deletions cut 3 bases from V and 7 bases from J, with 15 bases between. Germline V gene lookup returns CDR1 KGHSH and CDR2 LQKENI. CDR3 in amino acids: CASSPPGSEGGYTF. Here the CDR3 DNA reads TGTGCCAGCTCACCCCCCGGGTCCGAGGGTGGCTACACCTTC.

The CDR3 region is CASRASDGTDTQYF. The CDR3, as DNA: TGTGCCAGCAGGGCTAGCGACGGTACAGATACGCAGTATTTT. The V gene is TRBV28, the J gene TRBJ2-3; a possible D gene is TRBD2 (6 bases). Germline values: CDR1 MDHEN, CDR2 SYDVKM. The CDR3 runs to 14 residues. V was trimmed by 6 bases and J by 3 bases, leaving 13 bases between them.

The J gene is TRBJ1-2, the V gene TRBV5-5; a possible D gene is TRBD1 (5 bases). The length of the CDR3 is 15 residues. Per the germline V gene, CDR1 is SGHKS and CDR2 is YYEKEE (reference sequence). The V end lost 5 bases, the J end lost 2 bases, and 16 bases lay between the germline ends. The CDR3 region is CASSYDSFLNYGYTF. As DNA, the CDR3 is TGTGCCAGCAGTTATGACAGTTTCTTAAACTATGGCTACACCTTC.

Of note for this clone: One end of the junction fails to match germline, which may point to a read error. The rearrangement uses TRBV4-3 and TRBJ1-5; D not certain. The CDR3 has 13 residues. Germline assignment: CDR1 LGHNA and CDR2 YSLEER. The CDR3 loop is CANSQDVSQPQHF. Here the CDR3 DNA reads TGCGCCAACAGCCAAGATGTTAGTCAGCCCCAGCATTTT.

This rearrangement joins TRBV5-6 to TRBJ1-3; D remains unclear. This CDR3 region has 16 residues. V gave up 4 bases and J gave up 0 bases, with 14 bases separating them. Germline V gives CDR1 SGHDT, CDR2 YYEEEE. The CDR3 loop reads CASSPSLPSSGNTIYF. Here the CDR3 DNA reads TGTGCCAGCAGCCCGAGTTTGCCGAGCTCTGGAAACACCATATATTTT.

The genes are TRBV1 and TRBJ2-5. TRBV1 is reported as a pseudogene. CDR3 length: 14 residues. The DNA of the CDR3 is TGCACCAGCAGCCATAGAGAGGGGCCGGAGACCCAGTACTTC. As protein: CTSSHREGPETQYF.

The rearrangement links TRBV6-5 to TRBJ2-7, with a possible D match to TRBD1 (6 bases). Germline V gene data show CDR1 as MNHEY and CDR2 as SVGAGI. This CDR3 contains 11 residues. The V end lost 2 bases, the J end lost 9 bases, and 8 bases lay between the germline ends. CDR3 amino acids: CASSYGQTQYF. CDR3 nucleotide sequence: TGTGCCAGCAGTTACGGACAGACGCAGTACTTC.

Of note for this clone: An end of the junction differs from the germline gene, which may be a read error. The chain links TRBV19 to TRBJ1-6; tentatively, D is TRBD1 (6 bases). The length of the CDR3 is 15 residues. Per germline, CDR1 LNHDA and CDR2 SQIVND (reference sequence). CDR3 protein: CASSTQTGYDSPLHF. For the CDR3, the DNA is TGTGCCAGTAGTACCCAGACAGGCTATGATTCACCCCTCCACTTT.

This chain links TRBV7-3 with TRBJ2-2; the D gene is possibly TRBD2 (6 bases). The CDR3 has 14 amino acids. The germline CDR1 and CDR2 sequences are SGHTA and FQGTGA. The V end lost 6 bases, the J end lost 6 bases, and 14 bases lay between the germline ends. This CDR3 is CASRSRRESGELFF. The DNA of the CDR3 is TGTGCCAGCAGATCAAGACGGGAGTCCGGGGAGCTGTTTTTT.

In DNA form, the CDR3 reads TGTGCCACCAGCAGAGATGGACTAGCGGGAGGAATAGATACGCAGTATTTT. Protein sequence: CATSRDGLAGGIDTQYF. This rearrangement joins TRBV15 to TRBJ2-3; the match to TRBD2 covers 14 bases. V dropped 0 bases and J dropped 5; count of bases not matched to a gene: 4. Germline V CDR1 and CDR2: LNHNV, YYDKDF (reference sequence). The CDR3 spans 17 residues.

The chain recombines TRBV7-8 with TRBJ2-2, with 9 bases lining up with TRBD2. Germline-derived CDR1 and CDR2 are SGHVS and FQNEAQ. The junction had 6 bases not matched to a gene; V was cut back by 2 bases and J by 8 bases. The CDR3 sequence is 15 residues long. In DNA form, the CDR3 reads TGTGCCAGCAGCTTATTGCGGGAGGGCCTGGGGGAGCTGTTTTTT. This encodes CASSLLREGLGELFF.

The J gene is TRBJ2-5, the V gene TRBV11-2, with TRBD2 matching 7 bases. The ends lost 6 bases at V and 1 base at J; junction bases unmatched: 8. Germline CDR1 SGHAT, CDR2 FQNNGV. The CDR3 consists of 15 residues. The CDR3 DNA is TGTGCCAGCAGTCAAACGAGCGGGATCCAAGAGACCCAGTACTTC. Encoded protein: CASSQTSGIQETQYF.

The chain recombines TRBV14 with TRBJ2-7; D is uncertain. The V and J ends lost 1 base and 2 bases respectively, with 12 bases between them. Germline CDR1 and CDR2: SGHDN and FVKESK. This CDR3 spans 15 amino acids. As DNA, the CDR3 is TGTGCCAGCAGCCAAGCAAACACAGCCGCCTACGAGCAGTACTTC. It yields the protein CASSQANTAAYEQYF.

This chain uses TRBV18 with TRBJ1-1; D gene ambiguous. The CDR3 has 15 residues. Trimming removed 3 bases at V and 3 bases at J, with 14 bases between. From germline, CDR1 is KGHSH and CDR2 LQKENI. DNA for the CDR3: TGTGCCAGCTCACCGCCGGGAGGGTCGGACACTGAAGCTTTCTTT. This sequence encodes CASSPPGGSDTEAFF.

In nucleotides, the CDR3 is TGTGCCAGCTCACCACGCAGGGAGAACACTGAAGCTTTCTTT. Translation: CASSPRRENTEAFF. This chain connects TRBV18 to TRBJ1-1, with D perhaps TRBD1 (5 bases). Germline loops: CDR1 KGHSH, CDR2 LQKENI. The V end was cut by 1 base, the J end by 1 base, with 7 bases between. This CDR3 is 14 amino acids long.